The rows below give T cell receptor beta chains drawn from one sample of a study of blood T cell repertoires in COVID-19. Measured with immunoSEQ multiplex PCR; TCRdb has only the in-frame clones, and not every one. The sample has around 400,000 clones, about 89% seen once. The material sequenced was peripheral blood. The receptors were sampled from a young woman with COVID-19, enrolled during active disease. CDR3s include the opening cysteine and the closing phenylalanine or tryptophan. The D gene is left open where the match is weak. Clone sizes are given selectively: once, few, many, or a class where the clone is expanded.

D: TRBD2
size: NA
J: TRBJ2-3
V: TRBV3-1/TRBV3-2
length: 17
CDR3: CASSQDSVGRGTDTQYF
DNA: TGTGCCAGCAGCCAAGATAGTGTAGGGAGGGGCACAGATACGCAGTATTTT

D: TRBD2
size: once
J: TRBJ2-7
V: TRBV7-2
length: 16
CDR3: CASSLTRTSGPYEQYF
DNA: TGTGCCAGCAGCTTAACCCGGACTAGCGGCCCCTACGAGCAGTACTTC

D: TRBD1
size: once
J: TRBJ2-5
V: TRBV28
length: 14
CDR3: CASGPSTGEETQYF
DNA: TGTGCCAGCGGTCCTTCGACAGGGGAAGAGACCCAGTACTTC

D: NA
size: NA
J: TRBJ1-6
V: TRBV4-1
length: 15
CDR3: CASSQVGNSYSPLHF
DNA: TGCGCCAGCAGCCAAGTCGGTAACAGTTATTCACCCCTCCACTTT

D: TRBD1
size: NA
J: TRBJ2-5
V: TRBV12-3/TRBV12-4
length: 12
CDR3: CASSLGQLPQYF
DNA: TGTGCCAGCAGCCTGGGACAGCTGCCCCAGTACTTC

D: NA
size: NA
J: TRBJ1-4
V: TRBV19
length: 15
CDR3: CASSAPLRVAEKLFF
DNA: TGTGCCAGTAGTGCCCCGTTGAGGGTTGCTGAAAAACTGTTTTTT

D: NA
size: NA
J: TRBJ1-3
V: TRBV30
length: 14
CDR3: CAWSPESSGNTIYF
DNA: TGTGCCTGGAGCCCTGAGAGCTCTGGAAACACCATATATTTT

D: NA
size: NA
J: TRBJ1-1
V: TRBV5-4
length: 15
CDR3: CASSFVGGRNTEAFF
DNA: TGTGCCAGCAGCTTTGTCGGGGGTAGGAACACTGAAGCTTTCTTT

D: TRBD2
size: NA
J: TRBJ2-7
V: TRBV14
length: 13
CDR3: CASSHAGGREQYF
DNA: TGTGCCAGCAGCCATGCGGGAGGGCGCGAGCAGTACTTC

D: NA
size: NA
J: TRBJ2-2
V: TRBV4-1
length: 16
CDR3: CASSQDGGVLTGELFF
DNA: TGCGCCAGCAGCCAAGATGGCGGGGTGTTGACCGGGGAGCTGTTTTTT

D: TRBD1
size: NA
J: TRBJ2-1
V: TRBV7-7
length: 15
CDR3: CASSPGTATYNEQFF
DNA: TGTGCTAGCAGCCCTGGGACAGCGACCTACAATGAGCAGTTCTTC

D: TRBD1
size: once
J: TRBJ2-5
V: TRBV9
length: 14
CDR3: CASSVGQGGETQYF
DNA: TGTGCCAGCAGCGTCGGACAGGGTGGGGAGACCCAGTACTTC

D: NA
size: NA
J: TRBJ2-7
V: TRBV9
length: 15
CDR3: CASSPRLGGSLEQYF
DNA: TGTGCCAGCAGCCCAAGACTAGGTGGGTCCCTAGAGCAGTACTTC

D: NA
size: NA
J: TRBJ2-1
V: TRBV11-2
length: 14
CDR3: CASSLEVQRRRQFF
DNA: TGTGCCAGCAGCTTAGAGGTACAGCGGCGGCGGCAGTTCTTC

D: NA
size: NA
J: TRBJ2-1
V: TRBV2
length: 13
CDR3: CASTRDSYNEQFF
DNA: TGTGCCAGCACCCGGGACTCCTACAATGAGCAGTTCTTC

D: TRBD1
size: NA
J: TRBJ2-1
V: TRBV6-5
length: 15
CDR3: CASRSATGFYNEQFF
DNA: TGTGCCAGCAGAAGCGCGACAGGGTTCTACAATGAGCAGTTCTTC

D: NA
size: NA
J: TRBJ2-7
V: TRBV27
length: 16
CDR3: CASSRATGRSVYEQYF
DNA: TGTGCCAGCAGCCGGGCGACAGGTCGGTCTGTCTACGAGCAGTACTTC

D: TRBD2
size: few
J: TRBJ2-1
V: TRBV7-3
length: 16
CDR3: CASSLSGGNSYNEQFF
DNA: TGTGCCAGCTCACTTAGCGGGGGTAACTCCTACAATGAGCAGTTCTTC

D: NA
size: NA
J: TRBJ1-1
V: TRBV15
length: 12
CDR3: CATSRDLSEAFF
DNA: TGTGCCACCAGCAGAGATCTCTCCGAAGCTTTCTTT

D: TRBD2
size: NA
J: TRBJ2-7
V: TRBV5-1
length: 14
CDR3: CASSIAGGPAEQYF
DNA: TGCGCCAGCAGCATAGCGGGAGGGCCGGCCGAGCAGTACTTC

D: TRBD2
size: NA
J: TRBJ2-5
V: TRBV27
length: 15
CDR3: CASPSGLAGGSIQYF
DNA: TGTGCCAGCCCCTCGGGTCTAGCGGGAGGAAGTATCCAGTACTTC

D: NA
size: NA
J: TRBJ2-2
V: TRBV28
length: 15
CDR3: CASMTRTTNTGELFF
DNA: TGTGCCAGCATGACTAGGACTACGAACACCGGGGAGCTGTTTTTT

D: TRBD2
size: NA
J: TRBJ2-1
V: TRBV11-2
length: 15
CDR3: CASSPSLAGRNEQFF
DNA: TGTGCCAGCAGCCCGTCACTAGCGGGTCGCAATGAGCAGTTCTTC

D: TRBD1
size: NA
J: TRBJ1-6
V: TRBV28
length: 15
CDR3: CAALGGTGVWSPLHF
DNA: TGTGCCGCATTGGGGGGGACAGGGGTATGGTCACCCCTCCACTTT

D: TRBD1
size: NA
J: TRBJ2-2
V: TRBV5-1
length: 15
CDR3: CASSNRDRGRGELFF
DNA: TGCGCCAGCAGCAACCGGGACAGGGGGCGAGGGGAGCTGTTTTTT

D: TRBD2
size: once
J: TRBJ2-1
V: TRBV11-3
length: 14
CDR3: CASSLGERDNEQFF
DNA: TGTGCCAGCAGCTTAGGGGAGCGGGATAATGAGCAGTTCTTC

D: TRBD2
size: NA
J: TRBJ2-3
V: TRBV18
length: 15
CDR3: CASSPTSGRADTQYF
DNA: TGTGCCAGCTCACCGACTAGCGGGAGGGCAGATACGCAGTATTTT

D: NA
size: NA
J: TRBJ2-7
V: TRBV5-1
length: 14
CDR3: CASSYPRLGGEQYF
DNA: TGCGCCAGCAGCTACCCGCGGCTGGGAGGCGAGCAGTACTTC

D: NA
size: NA
J: TRBJ1-1
V: TRBV30
length: 12
CDR3: CAWAQGPTEAFF
DNA: TGTGCCTGGGCACAGGGTCCCACTGAAGCTTTCTTT

D: TRBD1
size: NA
J: TRBJ2-2
V: TRBV24-1
length: 15
CDR3: CATSDPYRGTGELFF
DNA: TGTGCCACCAGTGATCCCTACAGGGGCACCGGGGAGCTGTTTTTT

D: TRBD2
size: NA
J: TRBJ2-7
V: TRBV27
length: 16
CDR3: CASSSTGTSGSYEQYF
DNA: TGTGCCAGCAGTTCAACCGGGACTAGCGGTTCCTACGAGCAGTACTTC

D: TRBD2
size: once
J: TRBJ2-3
V: TRBV4-1
length: 17
CDR3: CASSPRGTSGSTDTQYF
DNA: TGCGCCAGCAGCCCTAGAGGGACTAGCGGAAGCACAGATACGCAGTATTTT

D: NA
size: NA
J: TRBJ2-7
V: TRBV5-1
length: 17
CDR3: CASSRAETRDTSYEQYF
DNA: TGCGCCAGCAGCCGCGCCGAAACCCGGGACACCTCCTACGAGCAGTACTTC

D: TRBD1
size: NA
J: TRBJ2-2
V: TRBV11-2
length: 17
CDR3: CASRTRGTGDSTGELFF
DNA: TGTGCCAGCAGAACCCGGGGGACAGGGGATAGCACCGGGGAGCTGTTTTTT

D: NA
size: NA
J: TRBJ2-5
V: TRBV5-6
length: 17
CDR3: CASSLGLGVYYQETQYF
DNA: TGTGCCAGCAGCTTGGGGCTAGGGGTCTACTACCAAGAGACCCAGTACTTC

D: TRBD1
size: NA
J: TRBJ1-3
V: TRBV9
length: 16
CDR3: CASSAPSGTEGNTIYF
DNA: TGTGCCAGCAGCGCACCCTCCGGGACAGAAGGAAACACCATATATTTT

D: NA
size: NA
J: TRBJ2-3
V: TRBV27
length: 16
CDR3: CASSSQTPLATDTQYF
DNA: TGTGCCAGCAGTTCCCAGACACCTCTGGCCACAGATACGCAGTATTTT

D: TRBD1
size: NA
J: TRBJ1-2
V: TRBV6-5
length: 15
CDR3: CASSRDRVPEYGYTF
DNA: TGTGCCAGCAGCCGGGACAGGGTCCCTGAGTATGGCTACACCTTC

D: TRBD2
size: NA
J: TRBJ2-3
V: TRBV15
length: 13
CDR3: CATGTSSTDTQYF
DNA: TGTGCCACCGGGACTAGCAGCACAGATACGCAGTATTTT

D: TRBD1
size: NA
J: TRBJ2-2
V: TRBV7-9
length: 15
CDR3: CASSRDRATAGELFF
DNA: TGTGCCAGCAGCCGGGACAGGGCCACAGCCGGGGAGCTGTTTTTT